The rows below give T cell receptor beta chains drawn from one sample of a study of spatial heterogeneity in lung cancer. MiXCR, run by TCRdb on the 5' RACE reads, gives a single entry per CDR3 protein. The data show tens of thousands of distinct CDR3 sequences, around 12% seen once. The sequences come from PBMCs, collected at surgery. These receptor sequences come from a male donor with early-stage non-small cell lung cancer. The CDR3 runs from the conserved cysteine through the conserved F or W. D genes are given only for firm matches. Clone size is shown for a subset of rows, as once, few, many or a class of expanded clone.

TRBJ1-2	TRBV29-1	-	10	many	TGCAGCGTCCGACAAGATGGCTACACCTTC	CSVRQDGYTF
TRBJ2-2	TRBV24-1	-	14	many	TGTGCCACCAGTGATGGTCGAGACGCCGGGGAGCTGTTTTTT	CATSDGRDAGELFF
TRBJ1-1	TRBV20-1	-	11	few	TGCAGTGCTAAGACGTTTACTGAAGCTTTCTTT	CSAKTFTEAFF
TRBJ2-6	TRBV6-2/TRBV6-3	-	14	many	TGTGCCAGCCTCCCGCTCTCTGGGGCCAACGTCCTGACTTTC	CASLPLSGANVLTF
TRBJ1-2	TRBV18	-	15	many	TGTGCCAGCTCACCACTTTCGGACATAAACTATGGCTACACCTTC	CASSPLSDINYGYTF
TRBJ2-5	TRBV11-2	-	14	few	TGTGCCAGCAGCTTAGATCGGAACCAAGAGACCCAGTACTTC	CASSLDRNQETQYF
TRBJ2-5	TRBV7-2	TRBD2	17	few	TGTGCCAGCAGCCCACGTCGGAGCGGGAGATCCCAAGAGACCCAGTACTTC	CASSPRRSGRSQETQYF
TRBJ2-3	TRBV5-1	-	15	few	TGCGCCAGCAGCTTGGAACAGGTCAGCACAGATACGCAGTATTTT	CASSLEQVSTDTQYF
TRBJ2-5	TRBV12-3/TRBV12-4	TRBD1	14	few	TGTGCCAGCAGGGACAGGGGGTACCAAGAGACCCAGTACTTC	CASRDRGYQETQYF
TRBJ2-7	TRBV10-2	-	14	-	TGCGCCAGCAGAGTGGGACTCCCACCCTACGAGCAGTACTTC	CASRVGLPPYEQYF
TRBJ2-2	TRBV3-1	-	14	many	TGTGCCAGCAGCAGACGCGAGAACACCGGGGAGCTGTTTTTT	CASSRRENTGELFF
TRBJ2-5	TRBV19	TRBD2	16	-	TGTGCCAGTAGTATTCAGAGGGCTAGCGGAGAAGAGACCCAGTACTTC	CASSIQRASGEETQYF
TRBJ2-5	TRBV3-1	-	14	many	TGTGCCAGCAGCCAAGCCCTAGCACCAGAGACCCAGTACTTC	CASSQALAPETQYF
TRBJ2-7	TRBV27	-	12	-	TGTGCCAGGTGGGCCAACACGCTCGAGCAGTACTTC	CARWANTLEQYF
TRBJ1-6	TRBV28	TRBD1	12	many	TGTGCCAGCGGGGACAGAAATTCACCCCTCCACTTT	CASGDRNSPLHF
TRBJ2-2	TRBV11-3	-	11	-	TGTGCCAGCAGCCGAGCCGGGGAGCTGTTTTTT	CASSRAGELFF
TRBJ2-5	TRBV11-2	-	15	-	TGTGCCAGCAGCTATCAAGGGACCGAACAAGAGACCCAGTACTTC	CASSYQGTEQETQYF
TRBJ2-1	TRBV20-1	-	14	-	TGCAGTGCTAGGAACACCGGAGGTACCAATGAGCAGTTCTTC	CSARNTGGTNEQFF
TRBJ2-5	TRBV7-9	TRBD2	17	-	TGTGCCAGCAGCTTAGCGTACGGGAGGCCGGTACCGGAGACCCAGTACTTC	CASSLAYGRPVPETQYF
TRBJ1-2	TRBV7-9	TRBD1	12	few	TGTGCCAGCAGCCCGACAGGGCCTGGCTACACCTTC	CASSPTGPGYTF
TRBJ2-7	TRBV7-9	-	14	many	TGTGCCAGCAGCTTAAGGGGCAACGGGGACGAGCAGTACTTC	CASSLRGNGDEQYF
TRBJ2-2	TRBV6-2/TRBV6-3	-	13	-	TGTGCCAGCCGGCTGAGCGGCACCGGGGAGCTGTTTTTT	CASRLSGTGELFF
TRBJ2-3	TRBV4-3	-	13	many	TGCGCCAGCAGCCAACCAGGGCAAGATACGCAGTATTTT	CASSQPGQDTQYF
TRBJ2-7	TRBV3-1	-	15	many	TGTGCCAGCAGCCGCGCCTCAGACGTCTCCTACGAGCAGTACTTC	CASSRASDVSYEQYF
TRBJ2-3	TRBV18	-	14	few	TGTGCCAGCTCACCAGGGGGGAGCACAGATACGCAGTATTTT	CASSPGGSTDTQYF
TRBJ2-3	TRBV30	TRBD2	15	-	TGTGCCTGGAGTCGACTAGCGGGGGGCACAGATACGCAGTATTTT	CAWSRLAGGTDTQYF
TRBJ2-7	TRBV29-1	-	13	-	TGCAGCGTTGATGGTCAGGGGAGTCGCGAGCAGTACTTC	CSVDGQGSREQYF